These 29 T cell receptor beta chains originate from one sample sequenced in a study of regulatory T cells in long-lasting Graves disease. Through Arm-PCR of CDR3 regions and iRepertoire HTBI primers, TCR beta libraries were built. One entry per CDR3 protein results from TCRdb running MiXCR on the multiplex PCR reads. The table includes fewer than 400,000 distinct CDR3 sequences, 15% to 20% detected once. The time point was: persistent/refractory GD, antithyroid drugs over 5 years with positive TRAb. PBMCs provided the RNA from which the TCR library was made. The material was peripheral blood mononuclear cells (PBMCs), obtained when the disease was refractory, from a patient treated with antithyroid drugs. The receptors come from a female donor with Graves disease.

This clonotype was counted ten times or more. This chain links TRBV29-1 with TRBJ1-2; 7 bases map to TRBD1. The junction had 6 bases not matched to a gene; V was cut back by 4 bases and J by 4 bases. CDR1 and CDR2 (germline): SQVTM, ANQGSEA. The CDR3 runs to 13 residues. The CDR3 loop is CSVGDSHSYGYTF. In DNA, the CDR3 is TGCAGCGTTGGGGACAGCCATTCCTATGGCTACACCTTC.

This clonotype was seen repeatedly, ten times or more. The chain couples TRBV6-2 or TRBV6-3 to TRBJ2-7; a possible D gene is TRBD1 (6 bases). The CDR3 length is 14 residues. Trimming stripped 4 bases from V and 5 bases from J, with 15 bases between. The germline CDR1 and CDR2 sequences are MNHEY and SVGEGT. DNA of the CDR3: TGTGCCAGCAGTTCCCCTCACAGGGCTGACGAGCAGTACTTC. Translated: CASSSPHRADEQYF.

The CDR3 is CSASDRGTEAFF. The CDR3 DNA reads TGCAGTGCTAGTGACAGGGGCACTGAAGCTTTCTTT. The V call is TRBV20-1, the J call TRBJ1-1; 8 positions match TRBD1. With V trimmed by 3 bases and J by 4 bases, 1 base remained unmatched. CDR3 length: 12 amino acids. Per germline, CDR1 DFQATT and CDR2 SNEGSKA (reference sequence).

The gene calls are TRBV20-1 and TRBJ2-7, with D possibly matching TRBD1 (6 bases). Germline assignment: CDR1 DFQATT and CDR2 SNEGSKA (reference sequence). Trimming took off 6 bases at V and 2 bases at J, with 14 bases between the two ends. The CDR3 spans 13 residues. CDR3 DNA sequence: TGCAGTGCCCGTTGGACAGCCCCCTACGAGCAGTACTTC. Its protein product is CSARWTAPYEQYF.

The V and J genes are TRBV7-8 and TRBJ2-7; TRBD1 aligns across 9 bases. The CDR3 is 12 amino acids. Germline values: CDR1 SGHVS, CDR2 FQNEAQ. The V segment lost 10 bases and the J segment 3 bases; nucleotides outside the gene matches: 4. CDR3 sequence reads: CATQDRGYEQYF. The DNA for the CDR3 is TGTGCCACGCAGGACAGGGGCTACGAGCAGTACTTC. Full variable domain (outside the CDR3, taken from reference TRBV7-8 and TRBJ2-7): GAGVSQSPRYKVAKRGQDVALRCDPISGHVSLFWYQQALGQGPEFLTYFQNEAQLDKSGLPSDRFFAERPEGSVSTLKIQRTQQEDSAVYLCATQDRGYEQYFGPGTRLTVT.

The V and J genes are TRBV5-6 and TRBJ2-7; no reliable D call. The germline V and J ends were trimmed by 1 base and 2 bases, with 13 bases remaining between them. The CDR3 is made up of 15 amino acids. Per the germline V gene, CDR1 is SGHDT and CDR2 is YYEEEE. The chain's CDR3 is CASSLIDRGAYEQYF. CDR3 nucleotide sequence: TGTGCCAGCAGCTTGATCGACCGCGGCGCCTACGAGCAGTACTTC. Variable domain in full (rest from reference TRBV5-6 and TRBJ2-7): DAGVTQSPTHLIKTRGQQVTLRCSPKSGHDTVSWYQQALGQGPQFIFQYYEEEERQRGNFPDRFSGHQFPNYSSELNVNALLLGDSALYLCASSLIDRGAYEQYFGPGTRLTVT.

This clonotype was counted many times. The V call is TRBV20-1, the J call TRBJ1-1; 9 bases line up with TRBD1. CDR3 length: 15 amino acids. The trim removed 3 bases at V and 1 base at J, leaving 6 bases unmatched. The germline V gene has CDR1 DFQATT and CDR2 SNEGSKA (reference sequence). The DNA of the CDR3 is TGCAGTGCTAGTGCTTCGGACAGGGGGAACACTGAAGCTTTCTTT. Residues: CSASASDRGNTEAFF.

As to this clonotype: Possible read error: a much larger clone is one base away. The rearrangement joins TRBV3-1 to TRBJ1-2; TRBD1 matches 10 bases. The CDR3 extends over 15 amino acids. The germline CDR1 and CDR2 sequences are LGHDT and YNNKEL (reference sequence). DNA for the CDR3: TGTGCCAGCAGCCAAGGTGGGACAGGGGCCTATGGCCACACCTTC. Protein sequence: CASSQGGTGAYGHTF.

The CDR3 spells CASSLRDRGETQYF. The CDR3 nucleotides are TGTGCCAGCAGCTTAAGGGACAGGGGAGAGACCCAGTACTTC. This chain joins TRBV28 and TRBJ2-5, with 10 bases aligning to TRBD1. Per germline, CDR1 MDHEN and CDR2 SYDVKM. The CDR3 is 14 amino acids. With V trimmed by 6 bases and J by 4 bases, 5 bases remained unmatched.

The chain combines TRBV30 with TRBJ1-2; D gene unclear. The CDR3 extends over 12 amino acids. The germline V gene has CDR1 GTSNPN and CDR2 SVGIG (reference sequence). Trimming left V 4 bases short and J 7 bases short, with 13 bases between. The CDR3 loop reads CAWTPGLTGYTF. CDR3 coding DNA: TGTGCCTGGACCCCGGGCCTCACTGGCTACACCTTC.

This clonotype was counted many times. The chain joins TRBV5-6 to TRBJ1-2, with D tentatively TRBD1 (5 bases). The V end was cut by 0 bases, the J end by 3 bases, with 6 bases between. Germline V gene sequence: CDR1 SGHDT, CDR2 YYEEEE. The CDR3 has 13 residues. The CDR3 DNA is TGTGCCAGCAGCTTGGCGACAGACTATGGCTACACCTTC. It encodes CASSLATDYGYTF.

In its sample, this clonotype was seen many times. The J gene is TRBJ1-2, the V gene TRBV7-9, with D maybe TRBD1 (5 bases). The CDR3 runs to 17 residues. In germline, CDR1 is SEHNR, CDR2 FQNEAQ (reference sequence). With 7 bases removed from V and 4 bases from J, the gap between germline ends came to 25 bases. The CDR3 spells CASNTEEAGASLYGYTF. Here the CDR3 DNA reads TGTGCCAGCAATACCGAGGAGGCCGGGGCCAGCCTCTATGGCTACACCTTC.

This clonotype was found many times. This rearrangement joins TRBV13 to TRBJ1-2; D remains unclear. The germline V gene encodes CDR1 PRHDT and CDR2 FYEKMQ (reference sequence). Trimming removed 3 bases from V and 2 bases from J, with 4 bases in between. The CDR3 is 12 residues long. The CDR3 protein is CASSLQNYGYTF. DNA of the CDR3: TGTGCCAGCAGCTTGCAGAACTATGGCTACACCTTC.

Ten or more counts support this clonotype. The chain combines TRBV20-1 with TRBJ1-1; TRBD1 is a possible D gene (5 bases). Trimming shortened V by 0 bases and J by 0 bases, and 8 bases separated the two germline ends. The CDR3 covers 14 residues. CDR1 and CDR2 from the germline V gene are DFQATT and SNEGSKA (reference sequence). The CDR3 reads CSARDGAVNTEAFF. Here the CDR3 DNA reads TGCAGTGCTAGAGATGGGGCAGTGAACACTGAAGCTTTCTTT.

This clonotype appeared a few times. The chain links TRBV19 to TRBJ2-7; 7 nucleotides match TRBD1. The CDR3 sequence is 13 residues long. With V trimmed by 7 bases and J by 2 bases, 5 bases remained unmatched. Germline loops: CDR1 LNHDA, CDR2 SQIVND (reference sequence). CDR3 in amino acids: CASKNRGTYEQYF. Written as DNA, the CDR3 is TGTGCCAGTAAGAACAGGGGAACCTACGAGCAGTACTTC. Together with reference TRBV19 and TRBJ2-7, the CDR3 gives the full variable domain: DGGITQSPKYLFRKEGQNVTLSCEQNLNHDAMYWYRQDPGQGLRLIYYSQIVNDFQKGDIAEGYSVSREKKESFPLTVTSAQKNPTAFYLCASKNRGTYEQYFGPGTRLTVT.

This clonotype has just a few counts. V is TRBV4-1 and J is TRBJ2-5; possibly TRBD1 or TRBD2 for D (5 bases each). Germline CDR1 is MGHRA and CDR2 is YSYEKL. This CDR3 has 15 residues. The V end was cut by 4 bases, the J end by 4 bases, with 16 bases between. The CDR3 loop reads CASSPGRGGGETQYF. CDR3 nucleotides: TGCGCCAGCAGCCCAGGTCGGGGTGGGGGAGAGACCCAGTACTTC.

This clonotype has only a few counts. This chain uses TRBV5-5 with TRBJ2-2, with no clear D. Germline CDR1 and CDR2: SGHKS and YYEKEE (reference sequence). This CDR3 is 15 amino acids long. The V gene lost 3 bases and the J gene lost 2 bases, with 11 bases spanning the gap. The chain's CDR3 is CASSSDQINTGELFF. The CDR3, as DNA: TGTGCCAGCAGCTCCGATCAAATAAACACCGGGGAGCTGTTTTTT.

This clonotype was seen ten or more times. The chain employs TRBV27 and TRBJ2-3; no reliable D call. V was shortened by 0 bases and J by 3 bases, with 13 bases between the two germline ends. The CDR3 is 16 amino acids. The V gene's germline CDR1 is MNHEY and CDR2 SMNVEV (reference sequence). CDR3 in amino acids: CASSLSDLGRTDTQYF. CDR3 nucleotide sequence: TGTGCCAGCAGTTTATCGGATCTGGGCCGGACAGATACGCAGTATTTT.

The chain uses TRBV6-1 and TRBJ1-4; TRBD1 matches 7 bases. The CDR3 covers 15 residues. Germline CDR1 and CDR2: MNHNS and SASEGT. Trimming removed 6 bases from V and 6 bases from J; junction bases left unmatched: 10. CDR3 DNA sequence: TGTGCCAGCAGGACGAACAGGGGTTCGGATGAAAAACTGTTTTTT. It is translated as CASRTNRGSDEKLFF.

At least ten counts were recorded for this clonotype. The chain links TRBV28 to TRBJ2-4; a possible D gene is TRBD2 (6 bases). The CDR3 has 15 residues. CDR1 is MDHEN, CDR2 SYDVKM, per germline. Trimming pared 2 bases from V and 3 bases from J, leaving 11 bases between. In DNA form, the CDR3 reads TGTGCCAGCAGTTTACGTGGGGGGATCAAAAACATTCAGTACTTC. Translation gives CASSLRGGIKNIQYF.

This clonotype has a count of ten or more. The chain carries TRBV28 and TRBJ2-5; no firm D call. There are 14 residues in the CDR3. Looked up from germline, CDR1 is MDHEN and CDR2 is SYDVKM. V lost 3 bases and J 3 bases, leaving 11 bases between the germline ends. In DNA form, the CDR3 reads TGTGCCAGCAGTTTCGGCGGCAAGGAAGAGACCCAGTACTTC. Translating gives CASSFGGKEETQYF.

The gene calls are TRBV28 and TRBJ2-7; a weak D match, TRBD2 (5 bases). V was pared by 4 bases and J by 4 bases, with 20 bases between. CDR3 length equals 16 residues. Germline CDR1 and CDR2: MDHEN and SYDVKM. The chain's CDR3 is CASSSRHPPSFYEQYF. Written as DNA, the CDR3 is TGTGCCAGCAGTTCACGACATCCCCCTAGCTTTTACGAGCAGTACTTC.

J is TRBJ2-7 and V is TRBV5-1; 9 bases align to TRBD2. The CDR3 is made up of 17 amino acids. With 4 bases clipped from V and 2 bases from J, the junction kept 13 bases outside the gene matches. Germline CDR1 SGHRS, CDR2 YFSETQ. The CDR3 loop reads CASSREASGVGTYEQYF. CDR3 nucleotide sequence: TGCGCCAGCAGCCGGGAGGCTAGCGGGGTGGGGACCTACGAGCAGTACTTC.

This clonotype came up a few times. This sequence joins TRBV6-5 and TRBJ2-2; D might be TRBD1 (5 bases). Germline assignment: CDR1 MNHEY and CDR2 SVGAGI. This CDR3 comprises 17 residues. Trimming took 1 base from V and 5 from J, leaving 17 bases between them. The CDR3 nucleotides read TGTGCCAGCAGTTACTTCCACCGATGGGGCAGGACCGGGGAGCTGTTTTTT. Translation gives CASSYFHRWGRTGELFF.

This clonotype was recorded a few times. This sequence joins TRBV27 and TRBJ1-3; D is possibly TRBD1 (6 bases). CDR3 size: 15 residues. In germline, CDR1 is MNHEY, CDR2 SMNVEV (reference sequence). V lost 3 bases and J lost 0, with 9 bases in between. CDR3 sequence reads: CASSLARGSGNTIYF. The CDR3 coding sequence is TGTGCCAGCAGTTTGGCCAGGGGCTCTGGAAACACCATATATTTT.

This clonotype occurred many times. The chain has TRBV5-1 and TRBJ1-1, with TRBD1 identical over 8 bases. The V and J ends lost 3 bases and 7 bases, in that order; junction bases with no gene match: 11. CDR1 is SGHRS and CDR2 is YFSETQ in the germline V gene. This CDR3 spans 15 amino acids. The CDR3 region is CASSYTSGTGVEAFF. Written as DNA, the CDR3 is TGCGCCAGCAGCTACACGTCGGGGACAGGAGTTGAAGCTTTCTTT.

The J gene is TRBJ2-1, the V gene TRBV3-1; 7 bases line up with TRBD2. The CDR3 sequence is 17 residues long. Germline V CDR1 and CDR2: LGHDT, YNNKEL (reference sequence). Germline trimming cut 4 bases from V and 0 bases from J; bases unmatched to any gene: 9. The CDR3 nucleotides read TGTGCCAGCAGCCTATCCCTAGCGGAAAGCTCCTACAATGAGCAGTTCTTC. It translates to CASSLSLAESSYNEQFF.

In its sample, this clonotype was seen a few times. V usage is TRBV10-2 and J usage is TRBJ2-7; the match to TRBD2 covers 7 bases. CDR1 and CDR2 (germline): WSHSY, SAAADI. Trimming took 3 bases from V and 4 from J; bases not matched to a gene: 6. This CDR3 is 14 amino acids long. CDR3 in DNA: TGCGCCAGCAGTGACTGGGCGGGACTATACGAGCAGTACTTC. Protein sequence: CASSDWAGLYEQYF.

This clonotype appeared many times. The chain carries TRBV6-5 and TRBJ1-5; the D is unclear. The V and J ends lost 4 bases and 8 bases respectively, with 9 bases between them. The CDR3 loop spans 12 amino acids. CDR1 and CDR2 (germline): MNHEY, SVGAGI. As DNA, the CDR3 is TGTGCCAGCAGTTTACGTTTCGAGCCCCAGCATTTT. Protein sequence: CASSLRFEPQHF.